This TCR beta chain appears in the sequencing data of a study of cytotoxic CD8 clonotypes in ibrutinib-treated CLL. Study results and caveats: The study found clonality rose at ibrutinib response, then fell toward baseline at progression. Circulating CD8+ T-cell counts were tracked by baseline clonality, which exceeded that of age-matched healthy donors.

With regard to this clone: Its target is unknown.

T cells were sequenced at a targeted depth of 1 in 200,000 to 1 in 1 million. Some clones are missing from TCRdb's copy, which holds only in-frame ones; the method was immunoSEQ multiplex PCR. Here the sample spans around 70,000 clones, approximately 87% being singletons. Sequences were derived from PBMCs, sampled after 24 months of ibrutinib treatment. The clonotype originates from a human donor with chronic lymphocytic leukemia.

Here the CDR3 DNA reads TGCGCCAGCAGCTTGCGACAGGGGTCTGGATACTATGGCTACACCTTC. Its translation: CASSLRQGSGYYGYTF. V is TRBV5-1 and J is TRBJ1-2, with 8 nucleotides matching TRBD1. With 1 base clipped from V and 3 bases from J, the junction kept 8 bases outside the gene matches. CDR1 and CDR2 (germline): SGHRS, YFSETQ. The CDR3 covers 16 residues.